This TCR beta chain emerged from a study of blood T cell repertoires in COVID-19. Whole-study context: Acute and convalescent COVID-19 samples came from the United States, Italy and Spain. Sources were T cells, B-cell-depleted T cells, or PBMCs; the material itself was cDNA or gDNA.

Source study methods: The assay estimated nucleated cells by amplifying reference gene primers. Produced via immunoSEQ multiplex PCR; TCRdb's table is partial and in-frame only. V and J calls and clone size are given by that table; D and trimming were obtained from the DNA. Of tens of thousands of clones listed, about 80% are singletons. The TCR comes from a human donor in a cohort sampled during active COVID-19. Sequenced material: peripheral blood.

The CDR3: CASSLATRGEAFF. CDR3 DNA: TGTGCCAGCAGCTTAGCGACCAGGGGGGAAGCTTTCTTT. The V and J genes are TRBV7-2 and TRBJ1-1, with 7 positions matching TRBD1. The CDR3 runs to 13 residues. CDR1 is SGHTA, CDR2 FQGNSA, per germline. The J segment lost 8 bases and the V segment lost 0 bases, leaving 3 bases of the junction unmatched. Full variable domain (outside the CDR3, taken from reference TRBV7-2 and TRBJ1-1): GAGVSQSPSNKVTEKGKDVELRCDPISGHTALYWYRQSLGQGLEFLIYFQGNSAPDKSGLPSDRFSAERTGGSVSTLTIQRTQQEDSAVYLCASSLATRGEAFFGQGTRLTVV.